Listed below are T cell receptor beta chains from one sample, sequenced in a study of cytomegalovirus exposure and HLA in healthy donors. The method was immunoSEQ multiplex PCR; TCRdb's version includes in-frame clones alone and lacks a portion of them. The sample records about 260,000 clones, roughly 86% being singletons. Specimen: PBMCs. The source is a woman aged 40 to 49 in good health and CMV-seropositive. Each CDR3 is given without its conserved first and last residue. A D gene is named only where the DNA matches it firmly.

V gene	D gene	J gene	CDR3 protein
TRBV16	.	TRBJ2-2	ASSQSIGLAATGELF
TRBV2	TRBD1	TRBJ1-2	ASRVKLDRRGGYT
TRBV30	.	TRBJ2-6	AWSPRGANVLT
TRBV30	TRBD1	TRBJ1-5	AFSSDRGGNQPQH
TRBV9	.	TRBJ2-7	ASSVQGGPYEQY
TRBV7-2	TRBD1	TRBJ2-1	ASSLALGTAYNEQF
TRBV7-9	.	TRBJ1-1	ASSQTANTEAF
TRBV21-1	.	TRBJ1-6	ASPDGRDSYNSPLH
TRBV18	.	TRBJ2-1	ASSPNRNEQF
TRBV27	TRBD2	TRBJ2-3	ASSVTSGATDTQY